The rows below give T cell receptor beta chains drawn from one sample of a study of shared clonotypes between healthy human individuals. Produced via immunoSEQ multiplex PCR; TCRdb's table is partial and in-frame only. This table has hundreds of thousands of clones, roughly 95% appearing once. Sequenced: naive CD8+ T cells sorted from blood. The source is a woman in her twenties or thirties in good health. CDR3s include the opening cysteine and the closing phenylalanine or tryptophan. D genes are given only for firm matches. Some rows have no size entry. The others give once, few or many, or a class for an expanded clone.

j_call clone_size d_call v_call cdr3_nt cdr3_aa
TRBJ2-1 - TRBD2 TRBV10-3 TGTGCCATCAGTGAGGGGGGGACTAGCGGCTCCTACAATGAGCAGTTCTTC CAISEGGTSGSYNEQFF
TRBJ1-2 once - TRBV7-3 TGTGCCAGCAGCCAAACGGGCGGCACCAATGGCTACACCTTC CASSQTGGTNGYTF
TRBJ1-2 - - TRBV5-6 TGTGCCAGCAGCTTGGACAGTTATGGCTACACCTTC CASSLDSYGYTF
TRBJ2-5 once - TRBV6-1 TGTGCCAGCAGTGAACAGAGGCTAGCAGGTGGAGAGACCCAGTACTTC CASSEQRLAGGETQYF
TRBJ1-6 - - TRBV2 TGTGCCGCCGCGGGGGACACGTATAATTCACCCCTCCACTTT CAAAGDTYNSPLHF
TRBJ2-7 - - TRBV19 TGTGCCAGTAGAGACAGGGACTACGGCTACGAGCAGTACTTC CASRDRDYGYEQYF
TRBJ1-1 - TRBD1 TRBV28 TGTGCCAGCACCCTGACAGGGGGAGGGTATACTGAAGCTTTCTTT CASTLTGGGYTEAFF
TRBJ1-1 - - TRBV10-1 TGCGCCAGCAGTGAGATTCCCCACGGCACTGAAGCTTTCTTT CASSEIPHGTEAFF
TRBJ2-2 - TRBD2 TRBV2 TGTGCCAGCAACCCTGGGGGGGACGACCCCACCGGGGAGCTGTTTTTT CASNPGGDDPTGELFF
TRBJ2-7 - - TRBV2 TGTGCCAGCAGTGGATTTCAGGGTTGGTCCTACGAGCAGTACTTC CASSGFQGWSYEQYF
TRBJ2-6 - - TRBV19 TGTGCCAGTACGGGGGCCAACGTCCTGACTTTC CASTGANVLTF
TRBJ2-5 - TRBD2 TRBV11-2 TGTGCCAGCAGCTTATCCGCGGGAGGGGAGGAAGAGACCCAGTACTTC CASSLSAGGEEETQYF
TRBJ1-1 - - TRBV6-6 TGTGCCAGCAGTCAAGACAGACAAGAAGCTTTCTTT CASSQDRQEAFF
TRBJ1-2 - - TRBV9 TGTGCCAGCAGCGTAGACAGGTCGAGCATTAACTATGGCTACACCTTC CASSVDRSSINYGYTF
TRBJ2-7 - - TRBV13 TGTGCCAGCAGTTTTTCACAGGGTAGCTCCTACGAGCAGTACTTC CASSFSQGSSYEQYF
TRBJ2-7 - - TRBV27 TGTGCCAGCAGTTTAATGGGAACAGGAGTCACCTACGAGCAGTACTTC CASSLMGTGVTYEQYF
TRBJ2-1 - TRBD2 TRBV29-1 TGCAGCGTTGAAGGACCGGTAGCTAGCGGATACAATGAGCAGTTCTTC CSVEGPVASGYNEQFF
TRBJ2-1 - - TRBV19 TGTGCCAGTAGGGAGGGGCGGATGTCCTACAATGAGCAGTTCTTC CASREGRMSYNEQFF
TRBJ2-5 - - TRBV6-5 TGTGCCAGCAGCGGGACACGGGAGACCCAGTACTTC CASSGTRETQYF
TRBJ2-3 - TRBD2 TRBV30 TGTGCCTGGAGTGTCGGGGGAGGGGGCACAGATACGCAGTATTTT CAWSVGGGGTDTQYF
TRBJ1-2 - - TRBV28 TGTGCCAGCAGTTTTGCGGGACTGATGTATGGCTACACCTTC CASSFAGLMYGYTF
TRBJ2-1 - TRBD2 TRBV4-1 TGCGCCAGCAGCCAACTAGCGGGGTACAATGAGCAGTTCTTC CASSQLAGYNEQFF
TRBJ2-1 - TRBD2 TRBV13 TGTGCCAGCACCCCCGGCGGGGCGGGAGGGCCTAGGGACAATGAGCAGTTCTTC CASTPGGAGGPRDNEQFF
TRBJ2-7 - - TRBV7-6 TGTGCCAGCAGCTTAGTGGGTCATGGGTACGAGCAGTACTTC CASSLVGHGYEQYF
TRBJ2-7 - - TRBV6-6 TGTGCCAGCAGTTACTCTCAGGCCGACTACGAGCAGTACTTC CASSYSQADYEQYF
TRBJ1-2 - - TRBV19 TGTGCCAGTAGTACCGGGCCTATTAACTATGGCTACACCTTC CASSTGPINYGYTF
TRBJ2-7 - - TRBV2 TGTGCCAGCAGTGAAGGGGCCCCCTACGAGCAGTACTTC CASSEGAPYEQYF
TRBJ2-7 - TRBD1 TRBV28 TGTGCCAGCAGTTTCGTAGCGGGGACAGGGGTTAACGAGCAGTACTTC CASSFVAGTGVNEQYF
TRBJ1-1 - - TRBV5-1 TGCGCCAGCAGCTTGGGACCCCCTGAAGCTTTCTTT CASSLGPPEAFF
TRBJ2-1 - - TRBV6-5 TGTGCCAGCAGTTACTCCGGGGGTATTGGGGATGAGCAGTTCTTC CASSYSGGIGDEQFF
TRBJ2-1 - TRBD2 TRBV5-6 TGTGCCAGCAGCTTTCGGACGGGTAGCGGGAGGGCCAATGAGCAGTTCTTC CASSFRTGSGRANEQFF
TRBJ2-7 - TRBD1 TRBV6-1 TGTGCCAGCAGTGCTGGGACAGGGGTCTCCTACGAGCAGTACTTC CASSAGTGVSYEQYF
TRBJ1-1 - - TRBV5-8 TGTGCCAGCAGCGGGGACATTTTGAACACTGAAGCTTTCTTT CASSGDILNTEAFF
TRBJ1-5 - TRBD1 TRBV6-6 TGTGCCAGCAGGGGACAGTATAGCAATCAGCCCCAGCATTTT CASRGQYSNQPQHF
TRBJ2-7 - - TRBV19 TGTGCCAGTAGTATAGATCGGGAAACCTACGAGCAGTACTTC CASSIDRETYEQYF
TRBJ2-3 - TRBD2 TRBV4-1 TGCGCCAGCAGCCAAGGGGCGGGAGGCCTCACAGATACGCAGTATTTT CASSQGAGGLTDTQYF
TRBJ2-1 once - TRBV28 TGTGCCAGCAGTCGATATCCTCGGACCGAGAAAGACAATGAGCAGTTCTTC CASSRYPRTEKDNEQFF
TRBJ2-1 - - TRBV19 TGTGCCAGTAGTATATTAGCCCGACCGGACAATGAGCAGTTCTTC CASSILARPDNEQFF
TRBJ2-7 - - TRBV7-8 TGTGCCAGCAGCTCCCGGACTGAAAACTACGAGCAGTACTTC CASSSRTENYEQYF
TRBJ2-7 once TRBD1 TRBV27 TGTGCCAGCAGTTTCGGACAGGGCACCTACGAGCAGTACTTC CASSFGQGTYEQYF
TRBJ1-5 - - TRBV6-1 TGTGCCAGCAGTGAAGGGCCAGGGAGCAATCAGCCCCAGCATTTT CASSEGPGSNQPQHF
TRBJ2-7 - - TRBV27 TGTGCCAGCACCCCTTTGGCCTCGGGCTCCTACGAGCAGTACTTC CASTPLASGSYEQYF
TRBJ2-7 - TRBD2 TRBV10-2 TGCGCCAGCAGTGTATTCCAGGGACTAGCGGACTCCTACGAGCAGTACTTC CASSVFQGLADSYEQYF
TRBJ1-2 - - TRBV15 TGTGCCACCAGCAGAGATAGGTTGGCAGGGTTCTATGGCTACACCTTC CATSRDRLAGFYGYTF
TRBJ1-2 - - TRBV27 TGTGCCAGCAGTTCCTACACTCTGCCTGACCGGGACGGTAACTATGGCTACACCTTC CASSSYTLPDRDGNYGYTF
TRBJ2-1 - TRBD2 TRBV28 TGTGCCAGCAGTACGCAACTAGCGGGGATTTACAATGAGCAGTTCTTC CASSTQLAGIYNEQFF
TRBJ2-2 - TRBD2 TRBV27 TGTGCCAGCAGTTACGCTCGACTAGCGGAAACCGGGGAGCTGTTTTTT CASSYARLAETGELFF
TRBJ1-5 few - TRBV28 TGTGCCAGCGGGGTTCTACGGCCCCAGCATTTT CASGVLRPQHF
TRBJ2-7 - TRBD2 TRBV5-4 TGTGCCAGCAGCCTGGGGGGGGAGCAGTACTTC CASSLGGEQYF
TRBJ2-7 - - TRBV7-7 TGTGCCAGCAGCTTGCACCTTGTGGGGAGCGAGCAGTACTTC CASSLHLVGSEQYF
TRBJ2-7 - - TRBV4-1 TGCGCCAGCAGCCAACCCCCCAGGGGAGGCGAGCAGTACTTC CASSQPPRGGEQYF
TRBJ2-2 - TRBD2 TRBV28 TGTGCCAGCAGTTTAGCGGGAGGCACCGGGGAGCTGTTTTTT CASSLAGGTGELFF
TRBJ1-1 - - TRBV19 TGTGCCAGTAGTATAGCTAGTCCGACTGAAGCTTTCTTT CASSIASPTEAFF
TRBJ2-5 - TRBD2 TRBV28 TGTGCCAGCAGTTTATTAGCGGGTAAACAAGAGACCCAGTACTTC CASSLLAGKQETQYF
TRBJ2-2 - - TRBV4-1 TGCGCCAGCAGCCAGCGCGGGGGCCGGACCGGGGAGCTGTTTTTT CASSQRGGRTGELFF
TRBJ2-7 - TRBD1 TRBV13 TGTGCCAGCAGCTCCGGGACAGGGAGGGCTAGACTCGAGCAGTACTTC CASSSGTGRARLEQYF
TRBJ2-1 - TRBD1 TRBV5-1 TGCGCCAGCAGCGTCCCAGGGGGCTTGCACGCCGAGCAGTTCTTC CASSVPGGLHAEQFF
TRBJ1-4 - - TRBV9 TGTGCCAGCAGCCCCCGCAGGGGCGCCGAAAAACTGTTTTTT CASSPRRGAEKLFF
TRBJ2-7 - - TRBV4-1 TGCGCCAGCAGCCAAGGATCATCGGCTAGTATGTTCTACGAGCAGTACTTC CASSQGSSASMFYEQYF